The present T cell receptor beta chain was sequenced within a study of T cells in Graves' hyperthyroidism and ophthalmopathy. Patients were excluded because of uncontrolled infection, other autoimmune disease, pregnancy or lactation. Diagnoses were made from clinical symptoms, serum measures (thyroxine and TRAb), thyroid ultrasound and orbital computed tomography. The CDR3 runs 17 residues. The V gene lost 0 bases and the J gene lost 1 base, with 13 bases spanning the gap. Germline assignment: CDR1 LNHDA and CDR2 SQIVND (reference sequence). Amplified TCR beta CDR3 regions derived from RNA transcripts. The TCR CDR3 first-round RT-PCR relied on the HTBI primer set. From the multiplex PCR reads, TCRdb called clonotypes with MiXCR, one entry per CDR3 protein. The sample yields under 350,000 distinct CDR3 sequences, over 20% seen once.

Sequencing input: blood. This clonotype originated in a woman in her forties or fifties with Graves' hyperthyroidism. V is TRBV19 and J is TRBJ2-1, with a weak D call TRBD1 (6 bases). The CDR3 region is CASSIDRGRGSYNEQFF. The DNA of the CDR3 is TGTGCCAGTAGTATAGATCGGGGCAGGGGATCCTACAATGAGCAGTTCTTC.